The sequence of this TCR beta chain was determined in a study of blood T cell repertoires in COVID-19. Study details: T cells, B-cell-depleted T cells, or PBMCs provided the cDNA or gDNA that served as material.

In the original analysis: Amplified reference gene primers provided the basis for estimating nucleated cell counts. Profiled with immunoSEQ multiplex PCR; TCRdb holds only in-frame clones, not every one. V and J calls and clone size follow that table, whereas D and trimming were derived from the DNA. The sample includes some 31,000 clones, 65% to 90% of them seen just once. This CDR3 comprises 13 residues. Germline values: CDR1 LNHDA, CDR2 SQIVND (reference sequence). Losses at the gene ends were 4 bases for V and 7 bases for J; bases not matched to a gene: 4. This TCR was sampled from a woman aged 60-75 years with active COVID-19. The gene calls are TRBV19 and TRBJ1-5, with 7 bases lining up with TRBD1. Sequencing used peripheral blood. In DNA form, the CDR3 reads TGTGCCAGTAGTACAGGGGGTTGGCAGCCCCAGCATTTT. Its translation: CASSTGGWQPQHF.